This TCR beta chain originates from a study of T cell repertoires in cytomegalovirus infection. Study-wide context: CMV infection together with matching HLA type was indicated by public TCR beta signatures.

The germline V and J ends were trimmed by 5 bases and 6 bases, with 11 bases remaining between them. CDR3 length equals 13 residues. From the reads, TCRdb called clonotypes with MiXCR, one entry per CDR3 protein. The data contain about 500,000 distinct CDR3 sequences, 30% to 40% of them seen just once; the ten biggest clones take up 15% to 20%. On this clonotype itself: Antigen specificity is unknown.

Overall study findings and caveats: Carriers of CMV and the relevant HLA type were discriminated by public TCR beta frequency. The ex vivo response showed dominance by HLA-C-restricted CMV-specific TCR beta clonotypes.

The rearrangement uses TRBV12-3 or TRBV12-4 and TRBJ2-1, with a tentative D call TRBD2 (6 bases). The sequence was obtained from a human donor in good health (CMV status not recorded). Some clones in this sample may be carry-over from other donors' samples. The starting material was cultured PBMCs, obtained from culture after CMV antigen stimulation. CDR3 residues: CASSRGTLNEQFF. CDR3 nucleotide sequence: TGTGCCAGCAGTCGGGGGACTCTCAATGAGCAGTTCTTC.